This T cell receptor beta chain was captured in a study of OX40 agonist ivuxolimab in advanced cancers. Study in general: Earlier treatment with anti-PD-1, anti-PD-L1 or anti-CTLA-4 was permitted, and around 36% had received some.

Clones were read by immunoSEQ multiplex PCR, and TCRdb kept only the in-frame ones, dropping some. In the table there are tens of thousands of clones, roughly 87% of which are singletons. Germline CDR1 is WNHNN and CDR2 is SYGVQD (reference sequence). CDR3 length: 18 residues. V dropped 2 bases and J dropped 2 bases, with 20 bases sitting between them. The receptor was derived from an adult with an advanced solid tumor such as melanoma, head and neck, liver or kidney cancer. The chain is built from TRBV10-1 and TRBJ2-3; maybe TRBD2 (6 bases). The sample in question was CD4+ or CD8+ T cells sorted from blood, obtained in a trial of the OX40 agonist ivuxolimab. The CDR3 DNA sequence: TGCGCCAGCAGTGAGGTTTTGGGTGTAGCGCGGGACACAGATACGCAGTATTTT. Amino acid sequence: CASSEVLGVARDTDTQYF.